This TCR beta chain was sequenced for a study of T cells after yellow fever vaccination. TCRdb reprocessed the 5' RACE reads with MiXCR, giving one entry per CDR3 protein. Of about 300,000 distinct CDR3 sequences in the sample, approximately 4.2% are singletons; the top ten hold 20% to 30%. This CDR3 is 17 amino acids long. CDR1 and CDR2 (germline): SGHVS, FQNEAQ. V trimming: 4 bases; J trimming: 4 bases; junction bases outside the gene matches: 6. Whole-study results and caveats: Among all clonotypes, a small share was observed in both CD4 and CD8 compartments. Post-booster reappearance was seen for most primary-vaccination clones (roughly 96% CD4, about 88% CD8).

This clonotype was detected ten times or more. Its cognate antigen is unknown. The sequencing here drew on PBMCs, taken 5 days after the yellow fever booster vaccination. The sequence was collected from a man younger than 35 who received the YFV17D yellow fever vaccine. The chain uses TRBV7-8 and TRBJ2-6, with TRBD1 identical over 11 bases. The CDR3 here is CASSSRTGGSGANVLTF. CDR3 DNA: TGTGCCAGCAGCTCCCGGACAGGGGGCTCCGGGGCCAACGTCCTGACTTTC.